This T cell receptor beta chain was obtained from a study of T-cell memory formation after mild COVID-19. Study summary: For the most part, TCR clusters were specific to one donor.

The study's findings and limits: Balance between CD4 and CD8 was seen in clones contracting day 15 to 85, and a CD4+ lean was seen in later expanders. CD8+ contracting clones occupied EMRA, while CD4+ ones occupied mainly CM and EM.

Trimming shortened V by 0 bases and J by 2 bases, and 7 bases separated the two germline ends. Germline V gene sequence: CDR1 LGHDT, CDR2 YNNKEL (reference sequence). The CDR3 has 14 residues. Constant-segment primers served in 5'RACE that generated TCR alpha and TCR beta cDNA libraries bearing sample barcodes and UMIs. TCRdb recomputed calls from the 5' RACE reads with MiXCR, one row per CDR3 protein. This table holds about half a million distinct CDR3 sequences, 18% found once. In this sample, this clonotype turned up many times. As yet, its antigen is unknown. The receptor comes from an adult woman who had mild COVID-19 (a few samples of this study predate the infection). Cell type and time point are not known. The chain couples TRBV3-1 to TRBJ1-1; no clear D. Sequencing was performed on PBMCs or a T cell subset sorted from them (not recorded which). Written as DNA, the CDR3 is TGTGCCAGCAGCCAAGACGGCGTCAACACTGAAGCTTTCTTT. This codes for CASSQDGVNTEAFF. Using reference TRBV3-1 and TRBJ1-1 for the parts outside the CDR3, the full variable domain is DTAVSQTPKYLVTQMGNDKSIKCEQNLGHDTMYWYKQDSKKFLKIMFSYNNKELIINETVPNRFSPKSPDKAHLNLHINSLELGDSAVYFCASSQDGVNTEAFFGQGTRLTVV.